Given below is one T cell receptor (beta chain) in context. The sample comes from a study of response to subunit inactivated influenza vaccine. TCRdb called the RT-PCR reads again in MiXCR, with one record for every CDR3 protein. The sample shows roughly 460,000 distinct CDR3 sequences, roughly 11% of them seen only once. The germline CDR1 and CDR2 sequences are SGHTA and FQGNSA. The CDR3 consists of 16 residues. V gave up 0 bases and J gave up 6 bases, with 14 bases separating them. The receptor comes from a man in his forties or fifties who received an inactivated influenza vaccine. The J gene is TRBJ2-2, the V gene TRBV7-2; the D call may be TRBD1 or TRBD2 (5 bases each). The sample consisted of PBMCs from blood, taken roughly 6 weeks after vaccination. The DNA of the CDR3 is TGTGCCAGCAGCTTAGCGATGGGACGTCGCGCCGGGGAGCTGTTTTTT. Amino acids: CASSLAMGRRAGELFF.